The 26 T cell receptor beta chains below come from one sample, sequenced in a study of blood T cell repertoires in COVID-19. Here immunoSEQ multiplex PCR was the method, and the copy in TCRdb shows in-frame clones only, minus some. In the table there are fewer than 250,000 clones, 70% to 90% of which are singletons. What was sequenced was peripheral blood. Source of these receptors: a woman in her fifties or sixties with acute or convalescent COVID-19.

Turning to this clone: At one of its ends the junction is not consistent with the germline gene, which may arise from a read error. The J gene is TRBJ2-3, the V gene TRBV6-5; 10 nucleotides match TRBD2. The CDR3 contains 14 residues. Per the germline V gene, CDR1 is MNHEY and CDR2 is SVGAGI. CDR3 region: CASAERGGTDTQYF. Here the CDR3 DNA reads TGTGCCAGCGCAGAGCGGGGGGGCACCGATACGCAGTATTTT.

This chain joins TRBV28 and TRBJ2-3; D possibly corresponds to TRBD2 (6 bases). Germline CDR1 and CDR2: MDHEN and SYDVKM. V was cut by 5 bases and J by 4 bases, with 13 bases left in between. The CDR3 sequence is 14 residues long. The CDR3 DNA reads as TGTGCCAGCAGTCCTTCTGGGGACTCAGATACGCAGTATTTT. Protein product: CASSPSGDSDTQYF.

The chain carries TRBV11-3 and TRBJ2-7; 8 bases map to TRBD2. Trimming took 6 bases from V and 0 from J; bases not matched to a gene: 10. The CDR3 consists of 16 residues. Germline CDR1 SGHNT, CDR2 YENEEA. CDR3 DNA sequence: TGTGCCAGCAGACTAGCAACTAGCGGCTTCTCCTACGAGCAGTACTTC. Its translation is CASRLATSGFSYEQYF. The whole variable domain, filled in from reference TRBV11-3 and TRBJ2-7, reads EAGVVQSPRYKIIEKKQPVAFWCNPISGHNTLYWYLQNLGQGPELLIRYENEEAVDDSQLPKDRFSAERLKGVDSTLKIQPAELGDSAVYLCASRLATSGFSYEQYFGPGTRLTVT.

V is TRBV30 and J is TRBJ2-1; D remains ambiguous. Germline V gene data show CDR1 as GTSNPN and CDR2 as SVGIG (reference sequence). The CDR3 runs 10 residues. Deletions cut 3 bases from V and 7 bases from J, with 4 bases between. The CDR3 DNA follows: TGTGCCTGGAGCGGTAATGAGCAGTTCTTC. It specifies CAWSGNEQFF.

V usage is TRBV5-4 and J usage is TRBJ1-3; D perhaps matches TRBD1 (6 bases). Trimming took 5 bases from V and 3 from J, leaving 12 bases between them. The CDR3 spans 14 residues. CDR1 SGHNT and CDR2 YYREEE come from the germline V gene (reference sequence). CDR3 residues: CASREGQNGNTIYF. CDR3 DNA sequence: TGTGCCAGCAGAGAGGGACAAAATGGAAACACCATATATTTT.

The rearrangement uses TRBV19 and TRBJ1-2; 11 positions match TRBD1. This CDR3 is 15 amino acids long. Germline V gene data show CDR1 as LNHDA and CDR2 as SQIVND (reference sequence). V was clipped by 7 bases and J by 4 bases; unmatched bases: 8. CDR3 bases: TGTGCCAGTACTTCCTGGACAGGGGGCAGCTATGGCTACACCTTC. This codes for CASTSWTGGSYGYTF.

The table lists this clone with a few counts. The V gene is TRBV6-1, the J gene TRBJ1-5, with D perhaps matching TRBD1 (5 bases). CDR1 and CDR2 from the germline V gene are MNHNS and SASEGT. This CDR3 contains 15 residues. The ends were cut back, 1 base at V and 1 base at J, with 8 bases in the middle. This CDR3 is CASSEDAGSNQPQHF. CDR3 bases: TGTGCCAGCAGTGAAGACGCAGGGAGCAATCAGCCCCAGCATTTT.

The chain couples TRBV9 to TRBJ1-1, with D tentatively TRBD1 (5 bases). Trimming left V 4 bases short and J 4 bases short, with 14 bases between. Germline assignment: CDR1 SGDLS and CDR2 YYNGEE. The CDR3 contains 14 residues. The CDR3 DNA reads TGTGCCAGCAGCCCCGGGGGGGGGAGCACTGAAGCTTTCTTT. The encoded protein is CASSPGGGSTEAFF. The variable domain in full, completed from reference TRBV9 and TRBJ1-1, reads DSGVTQTPKHLITATGQRVTLRCSPRSGDLSVYWYQQSLDQGLQFLIQYYNGEERAKGNILERFSAQQFPDLHSELNLSSLELGDSALYFCASSPGGGSTEAFFGQGTRLTVV.

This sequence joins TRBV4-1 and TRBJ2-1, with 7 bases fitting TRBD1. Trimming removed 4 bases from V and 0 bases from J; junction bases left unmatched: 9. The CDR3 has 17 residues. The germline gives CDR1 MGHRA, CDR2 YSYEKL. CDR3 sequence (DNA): TGCGCCAGCAGCCGCGCCCAGGGGGTCAGCTCCTACAATGAGCAGTTCTTC. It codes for CASSRAQGVSSYNEQFF.

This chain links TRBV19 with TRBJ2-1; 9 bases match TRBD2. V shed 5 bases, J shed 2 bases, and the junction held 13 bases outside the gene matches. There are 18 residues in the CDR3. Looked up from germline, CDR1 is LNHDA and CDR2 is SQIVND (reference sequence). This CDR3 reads CASSQNPAASGTYNEQFF. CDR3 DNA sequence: TGTGCCAGTAGTCAAAACCCGGCGGCTAGCGGGACCTACAATGAGCAGTTCTTC.

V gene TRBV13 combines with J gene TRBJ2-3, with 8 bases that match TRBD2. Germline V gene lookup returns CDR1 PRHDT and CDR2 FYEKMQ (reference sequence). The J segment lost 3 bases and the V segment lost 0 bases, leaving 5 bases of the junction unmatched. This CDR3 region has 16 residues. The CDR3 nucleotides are TGTGCCAGCAGCTTAGGCGGACTAGCAGGTACAGATACGCAGTATTTT. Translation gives CASSLGGLAGTDTQYF. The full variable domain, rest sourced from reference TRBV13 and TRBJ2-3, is AAGVIQSPRHLIKEKRETATLKCYPIPRHDTVYWYQQGPGQDPQFLISFYEKMQSDKGSIPDRFSAQQFSDYHSELNMSSLELGDSALYFCASSLGGLAGTDTQYFGPGTRLTVL.

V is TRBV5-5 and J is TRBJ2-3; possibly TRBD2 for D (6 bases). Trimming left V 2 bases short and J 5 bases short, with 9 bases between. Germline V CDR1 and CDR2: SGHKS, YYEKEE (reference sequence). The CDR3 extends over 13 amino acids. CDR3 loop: CASSLRAGDTQYF. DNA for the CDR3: TGTGCCAGCAGCTTACGAGCGGGAGATACGCAGTATTTT.

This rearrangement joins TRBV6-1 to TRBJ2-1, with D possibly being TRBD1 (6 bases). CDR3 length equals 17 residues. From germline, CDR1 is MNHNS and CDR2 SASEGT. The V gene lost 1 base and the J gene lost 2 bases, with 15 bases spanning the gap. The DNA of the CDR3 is TGTGCCAGCAGTGAAGGGACAGCCTTAGGCACCTACAATGAGCAGTTCTTC. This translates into CASSEGTALGTYNEQFF.

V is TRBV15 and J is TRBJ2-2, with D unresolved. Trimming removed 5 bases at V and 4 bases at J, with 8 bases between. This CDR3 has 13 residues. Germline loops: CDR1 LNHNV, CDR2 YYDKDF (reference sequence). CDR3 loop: CATSPWPTGELFF. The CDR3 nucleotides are TGTGCCACCAGCCCTTGGCCCACCGGGGAGCTGTTTTTT.

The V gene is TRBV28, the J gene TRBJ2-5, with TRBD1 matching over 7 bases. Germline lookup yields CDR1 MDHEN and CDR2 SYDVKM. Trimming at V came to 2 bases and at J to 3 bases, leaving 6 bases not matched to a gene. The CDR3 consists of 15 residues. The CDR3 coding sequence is TGTGCCAGCAGTTTAAGGGGGCGGCGTGAAGAGACCCAGTACTTC. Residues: CASSLRGRREETQYF.

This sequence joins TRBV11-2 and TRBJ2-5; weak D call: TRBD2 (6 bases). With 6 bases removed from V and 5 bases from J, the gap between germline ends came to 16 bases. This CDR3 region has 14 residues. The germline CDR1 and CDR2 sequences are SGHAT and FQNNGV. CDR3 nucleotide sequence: TGTGCCAGCAGTCCAAGTGGGGGGTGGGAGACCCAGTACTTC. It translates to CASSPSGGWETQYF.

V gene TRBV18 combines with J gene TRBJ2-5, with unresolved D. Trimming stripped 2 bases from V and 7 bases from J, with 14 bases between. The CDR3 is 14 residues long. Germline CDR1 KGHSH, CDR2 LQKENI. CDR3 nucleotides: TGTGCCAGCTCACCAGGTTTCCCCCTCGGGACCCAGTACTTC. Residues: CASSPGFPLGTQYF. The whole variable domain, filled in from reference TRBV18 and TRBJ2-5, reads NAGVMQNPRHLVRRRGQEARLRCSPMKGHSHVYWYRQLPEEGLKFMVYLQKENIIDESGMPKERFSAEFPKEGPSILRIQQVVRGDSAAYFCASSPGFPLGTQYFGPGTRLLVL.

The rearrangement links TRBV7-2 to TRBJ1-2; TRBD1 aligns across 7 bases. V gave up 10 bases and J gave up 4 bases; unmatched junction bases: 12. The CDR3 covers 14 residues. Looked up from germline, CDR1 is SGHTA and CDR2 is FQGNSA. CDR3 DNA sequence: TGTGCCAAGGATCAGGGGGGCGATTCCTATGGCTACACCTTC. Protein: CAKDQGGDSYGYTF.

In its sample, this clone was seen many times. CDR3 DNA sequence: TGTGCCAGTAAAGATAGCGGGAGCGCTGGGTCCTACGAGCAGTACTTC. This gives the protein CASKDSGSAGSYEQYF. V gene TRBV19 combines with J gene TRBJ2-7, with TRBD2 identical over 9 bases. V trimming: 7 bases; J trimming: 1 base; junction bases outside the gene matches: 11. The germline V gene has CDR1 LNHDA and CDR2 SQIVND (reference sequence). CDR3 length: 16 amino acids.

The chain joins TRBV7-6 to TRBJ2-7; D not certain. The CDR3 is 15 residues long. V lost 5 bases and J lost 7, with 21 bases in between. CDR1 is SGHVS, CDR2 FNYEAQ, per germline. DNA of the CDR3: TGTGCCAGCAGCCCAGCTTACCTCTCATCGGGTGAGCAGTACTTC. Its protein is CASSPAYLSSGEQYF. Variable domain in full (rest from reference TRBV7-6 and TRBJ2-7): GAGVSQSPRYKVTKRGQDVALRCDPISGHVSLYWYRQALGQGPEFLTYFNYEAQQDKSGLPNDRFSAERPEGSISTLTIQRTEQRDSAMYRCASSPAYLSSGEQYFGPGTRLTVT.

The CDR3 region has the DNA TGCAGCGTTGAAAGGTGGGGTGGGCTAGCGGGGGGAAATGAGCAGTTCTTC. It codes for CSVERWGGLAGGNEQFF. V is TRBV29-1 and J is TRBJ2-1; 11 bases fit TRBD2. Germline lookup yields CDR1 SQVTM and CDR2 ANQGSEA. With 2 bases clipped from V and 7 bases from J, the junction kept 13 bases outside the gene matches. This CDR3 is built from 17 residues.

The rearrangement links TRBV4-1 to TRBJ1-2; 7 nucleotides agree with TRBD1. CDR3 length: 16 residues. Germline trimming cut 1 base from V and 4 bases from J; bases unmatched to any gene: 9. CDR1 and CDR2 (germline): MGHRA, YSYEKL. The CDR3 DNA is TGCGCCAGCAGCCAAGGCGGAGGGGGCGCTGGCTATGGCTACACCTTC. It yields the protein CASSQGGGGAGYGYTF.

The CDR3 spells CASSFTSRYQETQYF. The CDR3 DNA reads TGCGCCAGCAGCTTCACTTCCCGATACCAAGAGACCCAGTACTTC. The V gene is TRBV5-1, the J gene TRBJ2-5; D not certain. CDR3 length: 15 residues. CDR1 is SGHRS, CDR2 YFSETQ, per germline. V was pared by 2 bases and J by 0 bases, with 11 bases between.

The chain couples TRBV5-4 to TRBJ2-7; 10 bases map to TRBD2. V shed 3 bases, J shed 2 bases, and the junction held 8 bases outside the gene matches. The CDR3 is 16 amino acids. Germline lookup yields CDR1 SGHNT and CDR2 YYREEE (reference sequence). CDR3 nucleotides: TGTGCCAGCAGCTCCAGGACTAGCGGACTCCCCTACGAGCAGTACTTC. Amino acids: CASSSRTSGLPYEQYF.

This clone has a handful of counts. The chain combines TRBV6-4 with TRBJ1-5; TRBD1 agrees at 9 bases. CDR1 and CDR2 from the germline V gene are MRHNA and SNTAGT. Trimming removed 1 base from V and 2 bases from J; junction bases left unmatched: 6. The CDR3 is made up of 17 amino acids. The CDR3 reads CASSDLYRGRGNQPQHF. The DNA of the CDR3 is TGTGCCAGCAGTGACTTGTACAGGGGGCGAGGCAATCAGCCCCAGCATTTT.

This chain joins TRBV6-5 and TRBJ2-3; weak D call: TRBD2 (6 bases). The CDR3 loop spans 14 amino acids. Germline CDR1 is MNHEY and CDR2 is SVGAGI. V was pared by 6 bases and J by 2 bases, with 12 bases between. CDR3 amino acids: CASRWDLYTDTQYF. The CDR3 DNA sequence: TGTGCCAGCAGGTGGGACTTGTACACAGATACGCAGTATTTT.